A single sample gave rise to the 24 T cell receptor beta chains below, sequenced in a study of T cell changes during pregnancy in multiple sclerosis. Produced via immunoSEQ multiplex PCR; TCRdb's table is partial and in-frame only. The table includes roughly 100,000 clones, under 95% detected once. Material: peripheral blood, obtained before pregnancy. All receptors derive from a female donor with multiple sclerosis, enrolled in a pregnancy study.

The chain is built from TRBV2 and TRBJ1-2; D might be TRBD1 (6 bases). Trimming took 8 bases from V and 2 from J, leaving 15 bases between them. In germline, CDR1 is SNHLY, CDR2 FYNNEI. The CDR3 length is 14 residues. CDR3 nucleotide sequence: TGTGCCAGCCGCCAAAGAGGGGGAAACTATGGCTACACCTTC. Translation: CASRQRGGNYGYTF.

The chain carries TRBV18 and TRBJ1-1, with D uncertain. Trimming stripped 1 base from V and 3 bases from J, with 12 bases between. Germline CDR1 and CDR2: KGHSH and LQKENI. The CDR3 runs 15 residues. CDR3 region: CASSPLRWRDTEAFF. The CDR3 coding sequence is TGTGCCAGCTCACCACTCCGGTGGAGGGACACTGAAGCTTTCTTT. Full variable domain (rest looked up from reference TRBV18 and TRBJ1-1): NAGVMQNPRHLVRRRGQEARLRCSPMKGHSHVYWYRQLPEEGLKFMVYLQKENIIDESGMPKERFSAEFPKEGPSILRIQQVVRGDSAAYFCASSPLRWRDTEAFFGQGTRLTVV.

V gene TRBV10-3 combines with J gene TRBJ1-6, with D possibly matching TRBD1 (6 bases). V lost 10 bases, J lost 7 bases, and 20 bases lay in between. CDR3 size: 15 residues. Germline loops: CDR1 ENHRY, CDR2 SYGVKD. The CDR3 loop is CATLTGITPNSPLHF. The CDR3 DNA reads as TGTGCCACTCTAACAGGGATTACTCCAAATTCACCCCTCCACTTT.

The rearrangement uses TRBV6-1 and TRBJ1-3; tentatively, D is TRBD1 (6 bases). Germline values: CDR1 MNHNS, CDR2 SASEGT. V lost 3 bases and J 4 bases, leaving 10 bases between the germline ends. This CDR3 has 14 amino acids. CDR3 sequence: CASSDTGFGNTIYF. The CDR3 DNA reads TGTGCCAGCAGTGATACAGGGTTCGGAAACACCATATATTTT.

By sample share, this clone is medium-sized. The chain uses TRBV6-4 and TRBJ2-4; 11 nucleotides align to TRBD2. The germline gives CDR1 MRHNA, CDR2 SNTAGT. There are 17 residues in the CDR3. V was pared by 0 bases and J by 8 bases, with 9 bases of the junction left unmatched. Written as DNA, the CDR3 is TGTGCCAGCAGTGACTCGCTAGCGGGGGGCGGAGTGGACATTCAGTACTTC. It translates to CASSDSLAGGGVDIQYF.

This chain links TRBV28 with TRBJ1-2; 7 bases fit TRBD1. Germline values: CDR1 MDHEN, CDR2 SYDVKM. V was clipped by 5 bases and J by 8 bases; unmatched bases: 5. The CDR3 runs 12 residues. The CDR3: CASSPDRVGYTF. CDR3 nucleotides: TGTGCCAGCAGTCCAGACAGGGTCGGCTACACCTTC.

The V call is TRBV29-1, the J call TRBJ1-2, with TRBD1 matching 8 bases. From germline, CDR1 is SQVTM and CDR2 ANQGSEA. This CDR3 comprises 13 residues. Losses at the gene ends were 3 bases for V and 6 bases for J; bases not matched to a gene: 6. CDR3 region: CSVEVVRGHGYTF. The DNA of the CDR3 is TGCAGCGTTGAGGTAGTCAGGGGGCATGGCTACACCTTC.

The gene calls are TRBV11-3 and TRBJ1-1; TRBD1 agrees at 10 bases. CDR1 SGHNT and CDR2 YENEEA come from the germline V gene. This CDR3 is 15 amino acids long. Trimming removed 2 bases from V and 1 base from J; junction bases left unmatched: 1. CDR3 residues: CASSLRTGGNTEAFF. CDR3 bases: TGTGCCAGCAGCTTACGGACAGGGGGGAACACTGAAGCTTTCTTT. Together with reference TRBV11-3 and TRBJ1-1, the CDR3 gives the full variable domain: EAGVVQSPRYKIIEKKQPVAFWCNPISGHNTLYWYLQNLGQGPELLIRYENEEAVDDSQLPKDRFSAERLKGVDSTLKIQPAELGDSAVYLCASSLRTGGNTEAFFGQGTRLTVV.

This clone occurred a few times. DNA of the CDR3: TGCGCCAGCAGGAAGTCGAGACAGGCTAGGAAGCAGTACTTC. Encoded protein: CASRKSRQARKQYF. The chain employs TRBV10-1 and TRBJ2-7; possibly TRBD1 for D (6 bases). The CDR3 covers 14 residues. Germline V gives CDR1 WNHNN, CDR2 SYGVQD (reference sequence). Trimming pared 6 bases from V and 8 bases from J, leaving 20 bases between.

This chain uses TRBV30 with TRBJ2-1; 9 nucleotides agree with TRBD2. The CDR3 is made up of 15 amino acids. Germline V gene lookup returns CDR1 GTSNPN and CDR2 SVGIG (reference sequence). The J segment lost 3 bases and the V segment lost 3 bases, leaving 6 bases of the junction unmatched. Written as DNA, the CDR3 is TGTGCCTGGAGGAGGCGGGAGGGCTTCTACAATGAGCAGTTCTTC. This encodes CAWRRREGFYNEQFF.

This clone was counted a single time. The V gene is TRBV30, the J gene TRBJ1-5; TRBD1 is a possible D gene (6 bases). This CDR3 is 13 amino acids long. Trimming took 3 bases from V and 5 from J, leaving 11 bases between them. Germline CDR1 GTSNPN, CDR2 SVGIG (reference sequence). DNA for the CDR3: TGTGCCTGGAGCGACAGGAAATATCAGCCCCAGCATTTT. It codes for CAWSDRKYQPQHF.

A single count supports this clone. This chain uses TRBV10-3 with TRBJ1-2; D remains ambiguous. V was shortened by 4 bases and J by 4 bases, with 13 bases between the two germline ends. The CDR3 extends over 14 amino acids. CDR1 and CDR2 from the germline V gene are ENHRY and SYGVKD. CDR3 in amino acids: CAISGVNTSYGYTF. The DNA of the CDR3 is TGTGCCATCAGTGGTGTAAACACCTCCTATGGCTACACCTTC.

The chain employs TRBV7-6 and TRBJ1-1, with D unclear. This CDR3 is 13 amino acids long. CDR1 is SGHVS and CDR2 is FNYEAQ in the germline V gene. V dropped 5 bases and J dropped 4 bases, with 11 bases sitting between them. CDR3 coding DNA: TGTGCCAGCAGCGGCAGAGAGGGCACTGAAGCTTTCTTT. It specifies CASSGREGTEAFF.

The V and J genes are TRBV15 and TRBJ2-7; 8 bases agree with TRBD2. Germline trimming cut 1 base from V and 3 bases from J; bases unmatched to any gene: 8. The germline V gene encodes CDR1 LNHNV and CDR2 YYDKDF (reference sequence). The CDR3 extends over 16 amino acids. CDR3 nucleotide sequence: TGTGCCACCAGCAGAGGAGGGAGCGGGGGTTACTACGAGCAGTACTTC. It encodes CATSRGGSGGYYEQYF. Together with reference TRBV15 and TRBJ2-7, the CDR3 gives the full variable domain: DAMVIQNPRYQVTQFGKPVTLSCSQTLNHNVMYWYQQKSSQAPKLLFHYYDKDFNNEADTPDNFQSRRPNTSFCFLDIRSPGLGDTAMYLCATSRGGSGGYYEQYFGPGTRLTVT.

V is TRBV7-3 and J is TRBJ1-2, with D perhaps TRBD1 (5 bases). This CDR3 is 16 amino acids long. Per germline, CDR1 SGHTA and CDR2 FQGTGA. V dropped 3 bases and J dropped 6 bases, with 20 bases sitting between them. Written as DNA, the CDR3 is TGTGCCAGCAGCTTTCTCCCCGGGGGATCCCTGGATGGCTACACCTTC. Protein: CASSFLPGGSLDGYTF.

Concerning this clone itself: Other DNA sequences in the sample encode the same CDR3. V usage is TRBV9 and J usage is TRBJ2-1; D may be TRBD1 (6 bases). Per the germline V gene, CDR1 is SGDLS and CDR2 is YYNGEE. With 0 bases removed from V and 2 bases from J, the gap between germline ends came to 9 bases. The CDR3 length is 15 residues. CDR3 in DNA: TGTGCCAGCAGCGTAGGGGCAGGGGCCTACAATGAGCAGTTCTTC. The encoded protein is CASSVGAGAYNEQFF.

The rearrangement joins TRBV4-1 to TRBJ2-7, with D tentatively TRBD2 (6 bases). Trimming removed 9 bases from V and 2 bases from J, with 17 bases in between. This CDR3 has 14 residues. Germline CDR1 is MGHRA and CDR2 is YSYEKL. The CDR3 region has the DNA TGCGCCAGGAGCGTGAGCGCGGGACCCTACGAGCAGTACTTC. Amino acids: CARSVSAGPYEQYF.

The chain uses TRBV7-3 and TRBJ2-5; D unresolved. The CDR3 sequence is 12 residues long. Germline assignment: CDR1 SGHTA and CDR2 FQGTGA. V was cut by 5 bases and J by 0 bases, with 4 bases left in between. CDR3 in DNA: TGTGCCAGCAGCCCAGACCAAGAGACCCAGTACTTC. Its protein is CASSPDQETQYF. Complete variable domain (other parts from reference TRBV7-3 and TRBJ2-5): GAGVSQTPSNKVTEKGKYVELRCDPISGHTALYWYRQSLGQGPEFLIYFQGTGAADDSGLPNDRFFAVRPEGSVSTLKIQRTERGDSAVYLCASSPDQETQYFGPGTRLLVL.

The gene calls are TRBV11-3 and TRBJ2-5, with D hard to call. The CDR3 sequence is 14 residues long. V lost 5 bases, J lost 0 bases, and 10 bases lay in between. Germline values: CDR1 SGHNT, CDR2 YENEEA. CDR3 region: CASSAARYQETQYF. As DNA, the CDR3 is TGTGCCAGCAGCGCCGCCAGGTACCAAGAGACCCAGTACTTC.

The chain recombines TRBV29-1 with TRBJ2-1, with 13 bases lining up with TRBD2. Germline V gene sequence: CDR1 SQVTM, CDR2 ANQGSEA. The CDR3 is made up of 16 amino acids. With V trimmed by 4 bases and J by 3 bases, 6 bases remained unmatched. CDR3 sequence (DNA): TGCAGCGTTGCCCTGGGACTAGCGGGAAACTACAATGAGCAGTTCTTC. This encodes CSVALGLAGNYNEQFF.

The V call is TRBV30, the J call TRBJ2-2; perhaps TRBD2 as D (5 bases). Germline CDR1 is GTSNPN and CDR2 is SVGIG (reference sequence). V was trimmed by 3 bases and J by 0 bases, leaving 11 bases between them. CDR3 length: 15 residues. In DNA, the CDR3 is TGTGCCTGGAGAATTAGCGTTCCGAACACCGGGGAGCTGTTTTTT. Translated: CAWRISVPNTGELFF.

The chain couples TRBV19 to TRBJ2-5, with TRBD1 matching 9 bases. The CDR3 loop spans 15 amino acids. The V gene end was trimmed by 3 bases and the J gene end by 5 bases; junction bases not matched to a gene: 7. Germline CDR1 and CDR2: LNHDA and SQIVND (reference sequence). The DNA for the CDR3 is TGTGCCAGTAGTATGGATGGACAGGGGATGGAGACCCAGTACTTC. It specifies CASSMDGQGMETQYF.

The V gene is TRBV6-6, the J gene TRBJ2-5; D not resolved. Trimming took 6 bases from V and 5 from J, leaving 16 bases between them. Per the germline V gene, CDR1 is MNHNY and CDR2 is SVGAGI (reference sequence). The CDR3 is made up of 14 amino acids. CDR3: CASSPRLGLETQYF. The CDR3 DNA follows: TGTGCCAGCAGCCCTAGACTTGGGTTGGAGACCCAGTACTTC.

This clone was detected once. The chain employs TRBV5-8 and TRBJ2-7, with D possibly matching TRBD1 (6 bases). Germline assignment: CDR1 SGHTS and CDR2 YDEGEE. The germline V and J ends were trimmed by 0 bases and 4 bases, with 14 bases remaining between them. The CDR3 extends over 15 amino acids. CDR3 in DNA: TGTGCCAGCAGCTTGGTGATACAGGGTGGGTACGAGCAGTACTTC. Protein sequence: CASSLVIQGGYEQYF.